The 4 T cell receptor beta chains presented below share a single source sample, sequenced in a study of shared clonotypes between healthy human individuals. Sequencing was performed with immunoSEQ multiplex PCR; in TCRdb, only in-frame clones are kept and a portion is missing. Here the sample spans 1,500,000 or so clones, roughly 96% being singletons. Sequences were obtained from naive CD4+ T cells sorted from blood. Subset defined: CD45RA+ positively selected. The source of these receptors is a man younger than 40 in good health.

This rearrangement joins TRBV11-3 to TRBJ2-1, with TRBD1 identical over 8 bases. The CDR3 is 16 amino acids. Germline values: CDR1 SGHNT, CDR2 YENEEA. J gave up 7 bases and V 1 base, and 9 bases lay outside the gene matches. DNA of the CDR3: TGTGCCAGCAGCTTAGTAATCACAGGGGGGCCTAATGAGCAGTTCTTC. As protein: CASSLVITGGPNEQFF. Looking up the rest from reference TRBV11-3 and TRBJ2-1 gives the full variable domain: EAGVVQSPRYKIIEKKQPVAFWCNPISGHNTLYWYLQNLGQGPELLIRYENEEAVDDSQLPKDRFSAERLKGVDSTLKIQPAELGDSAVYLCASSLVITGGPNEQFFGPGTRLTVL.

This chain connects TRBV19 to TRBJ2-3; D remains ambiguous. CDR1 is LNHDA and CDR2 is SQIVND in the germline V gene (reference sequence). The CDR3 extends over 14 amino acids. Deletions cut 7 bases from V and 0 bases from J, with 11 bases between. CDR3 protein: CASKQESSTDTQYF. The CDR3 DNA sequence: TGTGCCAGTAAGCAGGAGTCTAGCACAGATACGCAGTATTTT.

The genes are TRBV28 and TRBJ2-2; D is perhaps TRBD1 or TRBD2 (5 bases each). CDR1 and CDR2 from the germline V gene are MDHEN and SYDVKM. CDR3 length equals 13 residues. The ends were cut back, 6 bases at V and 6 bases at J, with 11 bases in the middle. In DNA, the CDR3 is TGTGCCAGCAGCCTAGAGGGGTCCGGGGAGCTGTTTTTT. Encoded protein: CASSLEGSGELFF.

The rearrangement joins TRBV7-8 to TRBJ2-3, with 13 bases aligning to TRBD2. Germline values: CDR1 SGHVS, CDR2 FQNEAQ. J was trimmed by 0 bases and V by 5 bases; bases with no gene match: 8. CDR3 length equals 18 residues. CDR3 in DNA: TGTGCCAGCAGCCACAATGGACTAGCGGGAGTTAGCACAGATACGCAGTATTTT. It translates to CASSHNGLAGVSTDTQYF.